One sample yielded the 27 T cell receptor beta chains listed below, sequenced in a study of cytomegalovirus exposure and HLA in healthy donors. In the PCR, 60 Vbeta and 13 Jbeta primers were used. Measured with immunoSEQ multiplex PCR; TCRdb has only the in-frame clones, and not every one. The data show around 99,000 clones, 55% to 75% seen once. Sequencing was carried out using PBMCs. The source of these receptors is a woman aged 70-85 years in good health and CMV-seropositive.

In DNA form, the CDR3 reads TGTGCCAGCAGCTCCCCCCAGAAAGTTAATGAGCAGTTCTTC. Encoded protein: CASSSPQKVNEQFF. This chain joins TRBV7-9 and TRBJ2-1; the D is unclear. Germline lookup yields CDR1 SEHNR and CDR2 FQNEAQ (reference sequence). Trimming removed 4 bases from V and 7 bases from J, with 14 bases in between. This CDR3 contains 14 residues. Drawing the rest from reference TRBV7-9 and TRBJ2-1, the complete variable domain is DTGVSQNPRHKITKRGQNVTFRCDPISEHNRLYWYRQTLGQGPEFLTYFQNEAQLEKSRLLSDRFSAERPKGSFSTLEIQRTEQGDSAMYLCASSSPQKVNEQFFGPGTRLTVL.

In DNA form, the CDR3 reads TGTGCCACCGCGGGCGGGGTAACAGATACGCAGTATTTT. Protein: CATAGGVTDTQYF. The chain couples TRBV15 to TRBJ2-3; weak D call: TRBD2 (6 bases). Trimming removed 8 bases at V and 3 bases at J, with 12 bases between. This CDR3 has 13 residues. The germline V gene encodes CDR1 LNHNV and CDR2 YYDKDF (reference sequence).

This clone was picked up a small number of times. J is TRBJ1-2 and V is TRBV30; D call uncertain. V lost 1 base, J lost 1 base, and 4 bases lay in between. Germline V gene sequence: CDR1 GTSNPN, CDR2 SVGIG (reference sequence). The CDR3 extends over 12 amino acids. CDR3 sequence reads: CAWSALNYGYTF. In DNA form, the CDR3 reads TGTGCCTGGAGTGCTCTTAACTATGGCTACACCTTC.

Only one count was recorded for this clone. The gene calls are TRBV7-9 and TRBJ2-7; D remains ambiguous. There are 15 residues in the CDR3. V lost 1 base, J lost 6 bases, and 16 bases lay in between. Germline assignment: CDR1 SEHNR and CDR2 FQNEAQ (reference sequence). CDR3 sequence: CASSLVSQRGGEQYF. The CDR3, as DNA: TGTGCCAGCAGCTTAGTGTCCCAGCGAGGTGGCGAGCAGTACTTC.

The V call is TRBV4-1, the J call TRBJ2-7, with 9 bases lining up with TRBD1. The CDR3 consists of 15 residues. Looked up from germline, CDR1 is MGHRA and CDR2 is YSYEKL. V lost 2 bases to trimming and J lost 5 bases; unmatched junction nucleotides: 7. CDR3 DNA sequence: TGCGCCAGCAGCCAAATCGGGACAGGGTACGACGAGCAGTACTTC. Protein: CASSQIGTGYDEQYF.

This chain connects TRBV6-1 to TRBJ1-5; maybe TRBD1 (5 bases). The germline V gene has CDR1 MNHNS and CDR2 SASEGT. The CDR3 length is 16 residues. V dropped 2 bases and J dropped 1 base, with 12 bases sitting between them. In nucleotides, the CDR3 is TGTGCCAGCAGTGAATTAGGGGCCGGGAGCAATCAGCCCCAGCATTTT. Protein: CASSELGAGSNQPQHF.

This sequence joins TRBV30 and TRBJ2-1; 11 positions agree with TRBD1. The CDR3 totals 13 residues. The V segment lost 4 bases and the J segment 9 bases; nucleotides outside the gene matches: 5. CDR1 is GTSNPN and CDR2 is SVGIG in the germline V gene (reference sequence). CDR3 loop: CAWTGQGASEQFF. The CDR3 DNA sequence: TGTGCCTGGACTGGACAGGGGGCCAGTGAGCAGTTCTTC.

This clone was seen more than once but under ten times. The chain couples TRBV6-5 to TRBJ2-2, with 9 bases identical to TRBD2. Germline trimming cut 6 bases from V and 4 bases from J; bases unmatched to any gene: 6. The CDR3 sequence is 15 residues long. CDR1 is MNHEY and CDR2 is SVGAGI in the germline V gene. The CDR3, as DNA: TGTGCCAGCAGGCCAATTAGCGGGGGCACCGGGGAGCTGTTTTTT. Translating gives CASRPISGGTGELFF.

The chain has TRBV25-1 and TRBJ1-2; 10 bases line up with TRBD1. Germline V CDR1 and CDR2: MGHDK, SYGVNS. The length of the CDR3 is 15 residues. V lost 4 bases to trimming and J lost 2 bases; unmatched junction nucleotides: 4. CDR3 sequence reads: CASSGGQGYNYGYTF. CDR3 DNA sequence: TGTGCCAGCAGTGGGGGACAGGGGTACAACTATGGCTACACCTTC.

The chain recombines TRBV4-2 with TRBJ1-4; 8 bases match TRBD1. Germline-derived CDR1 and CDR2 are LGHNA and YNFKEQ. The CDR3 is 15 amino acids. The J segment lost 5 bases and the V segment lost 1 base, leaving 3 bases of the junction unmatched. CDR3 in DNA: TGTGCCAGCAGCCAAGGCCGACAGGGGAATGAAAAACTGTTTTTT. It codes for CASSQGRQGNEKLFF.

This clone has a single count. The V call is TRBV11-2, the J call TRBJ2-2; perhaps TRBD1 as D (5 bases). Deletions cut 5 bases from V and 3 bases from J, with 10 bases between. The CDR3 is 14 residues long. The germline V gene encodes CDR1 SGHAT and CDR2 FQNNGV. The CDR3 sequence is CASSPQAYTGELFF. The CDR3 DNA is TGTGCCAGCAGCCCACAGGCGTACACCGGGGAGCTGTTTTTT.

The chain couples TRBV2 to TRBJ2-1; weak D call: TRBD1 (5 bases). Trimming took 6 bases from V and 2 from J, leaving 14 bases between them. The germline CDR1 and CDR2 sequences are SNHLY and FYNNEI. The CDR3 consists of 15 residues. The DNA for the CDR3 is TGTGCCAGCAGGGATAGCAGGGTGGCCTACAATGAGCAGTTCTTC. Translated: CASRDSRVAYNEQFF.

The sample holds a few counts of this clone. The V and J genes are TRBV7-9 and TRBJ1-1, with D tentatively TRBD1 (5 bases). The CDR3 contains 14 residues. V lost 7 bases to trimming and J lost 3 bases, with 15 bases between them. Looked up from germline, CDR1 is SEHNR and CDR2 is FQNEAQ (reference sequence). CDR3 coding DNA: TGTGCCAGCAAGACGGGGGGTGGCGACACTGAAGCTTTCTTT. It translates to CASKTGGGDTEAFF.

This clone was recorded a few times. V is TRBV5-6 and J is TRBJ1-3, with TRBD1 identical over 7 bases. This CDR3 has 16 residues. The ends lost 2 bases at V and 2 bases at J; junction bases unmatched: 7. Germline CDR1 SGHDT, CDR2 YYEEEE. CDR3 amino acids: CASSFLDRDAGNTIYF. In DNA, the CDR3 is TGTGCCAGCAGCTTCCTTGACAGGGACGCTGGAAACACCATATATTTT. The full variable domain, rest sourced from reference TRBV5-6 and TRBJ1-3, is DAGVTQSPTHLIKTRGQQVTLRCSPKSGHDTVSWYQQALGQGPQFIFQYYEEEERQRGNFPDRFSGHQFPNYSSELNVNALLLGDSALYLCASSFLDRDAGNTIYFGEGSWLTVV.

This chain connects TRBV9 to TRBJ2-7; 7 nucleotides align to TRBD2. J was trimmed by 7 bases and V by 4 bases; bases with no gene match: 11. The germline V gene has CDR1 SGDLS and CDR2 YYNGEE. The length of the CDR3 is 14 residues. CDR3 amino acids: CASSPEPLGGEQYF. The DNA for the CDR3 is TGTGCCAGCAGCCCCGAGCCTTTGGGGGGGGAGCAGTACTTC.

The J gene is TRBJ2-5, the V gene TRBV7-8; 9 bases are shared with TRBD2. The CDR3 has 14 residues. V was pared by 8 bases and J by 1 base, with 5 bases of the junction left unmatched. Germline values: CDR1 SGHVS, CDR2 FQNEAQ. The CDR3 spells CASRVTSGQETQYF. The CDR3 nucleotides read TGTGCCAGCCGAGTGACTAGCGGCCAAGAGACCCAGTACTTC.

This CDR3 is CASQQVGSLHF. In DNA form, the CDR3 reads TGTGCCAGTCAACAGGTGGGATCCCTCCACTTT. The chain is built from TRBV6-6 and TRBJ1-6, with a tentative D call TRBD1 (5 bases). V was trimmed by 9 bases and J by 14 bases, leaving 14 bases between them. Germline lookup yields CDR1 MNHNY and CDR2 SVGAGI (reference sequence). CDR3 length equals 11 residues.

The chain couples TRBV5-1 to TRBJ2-5; 7 nucleotides agree with TRBD1. V shed 0 bases and J 2 bases; nucleotides not matched to a gene: 1. CDR1 and CDR2 from the germline V gene are SGHRS and YFSETQ. The CDR3 runs to 14 residues. The CDR3 sequence: CASSLADRQETQYF. The DNA of the CDR3 is TGCGCCAGCAGCTTGGCGGACAGGCAAGAGACCCAGTACTTC. Drawing the rest from reference TRBV5-1 and TRBJ2-5, the complete variable domain is KAGVTQTPRYLIKTRGQQVTLSCSPISGHRSVSWYQQTPGQGLQFLFEYFSETQRNKGNFPGRFSGRQFSNSRSEMNVSTLELGDSALYLCASSLADRQETQYFGPGTRLLVL.

The rearrangement joins TRBV19 to TRBJ1-5, with a weak D call TRBD1 (6 bases). CDR1 is LNHDA and CDR2 is SQIVND in the germline V gene (reference sequence). CDR3 size: 14 residues. V dropped 8 bases and J dropped 0 bases, with 11 bases sitting between them. DNA for the CDR3: TGTGCCAGTCTGGACAGATATAGCAATCAGCCCCAGCATTTT. This codes for CASLDRYSNQPQHF.

This clone occurred many times. This chain joins TRBV5-1 and TRBJ2-7; maybe TRBD2 (5 bases). Germline assignment: CDR1 SGHRS and CDR2 YFSETQ. Deletions cut 0 bases from V and 2 bases from J, with 12 bases between. This CDR3 spans 15 amino acids. The CDR3, as DNA: TGCGCCAGCAGCTTGGGCACGGACGGGACCTACGAGCAGTACTTC. Translating it yields CASSLGTDGTYEQYF.

The sample holds a few counts of this clone. J is TRBJ1-1 and V is TRBV5-8, with unresolved D. CDR3 size: 14 residues. V was shortened by 1 base and J by 0 bases, with 7 bases between the two germline ends. Germline V CDR1 and CDR2: SGHTS, YDEGEE. The CDR3 reads CASSLTYLNTEAFF. CDR3 nucleotides: TGTGCCAGCAGCTTGACCTATTTGAACACTGAAGCTTTCTTT.

This chain uses TRBV29-1 with TRBJ1-2; 7 bases agree with TRBD1. The germline CDR1 and CDR2 sequences are SQVTM and ANQGSEA. With 5 bases clipped from V and 4 bases from J, the junction kept 7 bases outside the gene matches. There are 13 residues in the CDR3. CDR3 sequence reads: CSVMTGPPYGYTF. As DNA, the CDR3 is TGCAGCGTTATGACAGGGCCACCCTATGGCTACACCTTC.

This clone has just a few counts. The V call is TRBV5-1, the J call TRBJ2-2, with 7 bases matching TRBD2. The germline gives CDR1 SGHRS, CDR2 YFSETQ. The trim removed 4 bases at V and 2 bases at J, leaving 8 bases unmatched. The CDR3 length is 16 residues. The CDR3 loop is CASSPGRADNTGELFF. In nucleotides, the CDR3 is TGCGCCAGCAGCCCGGGGAGGGCAGATAACACCGGGGAGCTGTTTTTT.

The chain uses TRBV6-4 and TRBJ2-7, with TRBD1 matching over 7 bases. The CDR3 runs to 15 residues. Germline V gene lookup returns CDR1 MRHNA and CDR2 SNTAGT. The V and J ends lost 3 bases and 2 bases, in that order; junction bases with no gene match: 7. CDR3 DNA sequence: TGTGCCAGCAGTGATTCGACAGGGAAAGCCTACGAGCAGTACTTC. It is translated as CASSDSTGKAYEQYF.

J is TRBJ1-6 and V is TRBV4-1; D gene uncertain. V lost 1 base and J lost 10, with 14 bases in between. This CDR3 is 15 amino acids long. Germline V gene lookup returns CDR1 MGHRA and CDR2 YSYEKL. CDR3 residues: CASSQGQEGLSPLHF. For the CDR3, the DNA is TGCGCCAGCAGCCAAGGACAAGAGGGCTTATCACCCCTCCACTTT.

This clone has a handful of counts. The rearrangement uses TRBV4-2 and TRBJ1-6; tentative D call: TRBD1 (5 bases). The CDR3 extends over 15 amino acids. V was shortened by 4 bases and J by 9 bases, with 16 bases between the two germline ends. Germline CDR1 reads LGHNA; CDR2 reads YNFKEQ. Written as DNA, the CDR3 is TGTGCCAGCAGCCGACAGCGAGGTGGCGGTTCACCCCTCCACTTT. It codes for CASSRQRGGGSPLHF.

This clone has just one count. This chain uses TRBV29-1 with TRBJ1-2; 9 bases align to TRBD1. After removal of 7 bases from V and 9 bases from J, the junction contained 27 bases not matched to a gene. The CDR3 runs 18 residues. Germline V gives CDR1 SQVTM, CDR2 ANQGSEA. The CDR3 reads CSAEGRPGTGWAVTSYTF. The CDR3 coding sequence is TGCAGCGCGGAGGGGCGTCCCGGGACAGGGTGGGCCGTTACGAGCTACACCTTC.